These 8 T cell receptor beta chains originate from one sample sequenced in a study of yellow fever vaccine responses in identical twins (dated by TCRdb to about 2018). The library was generated by RT-PCR. TCRdb records Illumina HiSeq 2500 as the sequencer. The public reads were reanalyzed by TCRdb: fastp trimming at Q25, MiXCR alignment, in-frame beta chains only. Rows are unified per CDR3 protein, each entry keeping the most common DNA and genes. The sample table shows about 1,100 distinct CDR3 sequences, and over 70% are seen once. The ten largest account for roughly 6.8% of the sample. Sequencing was performed on T cells from blood (PBMCs), unsorted or a sorted subset (not recorded which), taken before or after yellow fever vaccination (not recorded which). The receptors derive from a woman aged 18-29 years who received the yellow fever vaccine. Donor details come from another sample of the same person, matched by shared clones.

The chain is built from TRBV10-3 and TRBJ1-2, with 10 bases lining up with TRBD1. V lost 4 bases to trimming and J lost 5 bases; unmatched junction nucleotides: 10. This CDR3 has 16 amino acids. The germline V gene has CDR1 ENHRY and CDR2 SYGVKD. CDR3 DNA: TGTGCCATCAGTGGTTTGGGGACAGGGGTTGGATATGGCTACACCTTC. Its translation: CAISGLGTGVGYGYTF.

This sequence joins TRBV11-2 and TRBJ1-1; maybe TRBD1 (5 bases). This CDR3 is built from 16 residues. The germline V gene has CDR1 SGHAT and CDR2 FQNNGV. With 6 bases removed from V and 0 bases from J, the gap between germline ends came to 17 bases. CDR3 sequence (DNA): TGTGCCAGCAGGCTCGCTTGGGGCGGGATGAACACTGAAGCTTTCTTT. This translates into CASRLAWGGMNTEAFF. The complete variable domain, with remaining parts taken from reference TRBV11-2 and TRBJ1-1, reads EAGVAQSPRYKIIEKRQSVAFWCNPISGHATLYWYQQILGQGPKLLIQFQNNGVVDDSQLPKDRFSAERLKGVDSTLKIQPAKLEDSAVYLCASRLAWGGMNTEAFFGQGTRLTVV.

This clonotype occurred a few times. The V gene is TRBV15, the J gene TRBJ2-3; maybe TRBD2 (5 bases). V was trimmed by 5 bases and J by 6 bases, leaving 15 bases between them. Germline values: CDR1 LNHNV, CDR2 YYDKDF (reference sequence). CDR3 size: 14 residues. The CDR3 sequence: CATSGAEGRDTQYF. CDR3 bases: TGTGCCACCAGCGGCGCTGAGGGCAGGGATACGCAGTATTTT.

The chain uses TRBV23-1 and TRBJ1-5; 7 nucleotides match TRBD1. TRBV23-1 is classed as an ORF, of uncertain function. J gave up 4 bases and V 4 bases, and 4 bases lay outside the gene matches. The CDR3 length is 14 residues. The CDR3 coding sequence is TGCGCCAGCAGTCTCCGGGACAGTAATCAGCCCCAGCATTTT. This gives the protein CASSLRDSNQPQHF.

The chain uses TRBV3-1 and TRBJ1-5, with D unresolved. This CDR3 contains 15 residues. CDR1 is LGHDT and CDR2 is YNNKEL in the germline V gene (reference sequence). Trimming took 2 bases from V and 0 from J, leaving 8 bases between them. The CDR3 sequence is CASSQRAYSNQPQHF. CDR3 nucleotide sequence: TGTGCCAGCAGCCAAAGGGCCTATAGCAATCAGCCCCAGCATTTT.

Only a few counts were recorded for this clonotype. This chain joins TRBV20-1 and TRBJ2-1; TRBD2 aligns across 9 bases. Per the germline V gene, CDR1 is DFQATT and CDR2 is SNEGSKA (reference sequence). This CDR3 is 15 amino acids long. Losses at the gene ends were 4 bases for V and 5 bases for J; bases not matched to a gene: 9. The DNA of the CDR3 is TGCAGTGCTACCGATCCCCTAGCGGGACACAATGAGCAGTTCTTC. The encoded protein is CSATDPLAGHNEQFF.

The genes are TRBV4-1 and TRBJ1-4, with 10 bases aligning to TRBD1. Germline CDR1 MGHRA, CDR2 YSYEKL. V gave up 0 bases and J gave up 7 bases; unmatched junction bases: 5. This CDR3 comprises 16 residues. CDR3 residues: CASSQDQGTGAEKLFF. As DNA, the CDR3 is TGCGCCAGCAGCCAAGATCAAGGGACAGGGGCTGAAAAACTGTTTTTT.

The chain couples TRBV5-4 to TRBJ2-5, with D possibly TRBD2 on 6 matching bases. The CDR3 contains 17 residues. The germline V and J ends were trimmed by 0 bases and 5 bases, with 20 bases remaining between them. The germline gives CDR1 SGHNT, CDR2 YYREEE (reference sequence). This CDR3 is CASSLVSGVVIKETQYF. DNA for the CDR3: TGTGCCAGCAGCTTGGTTTCGGGGGTCGTCATTAAGGAGACCCAGTACTTC.